These 25 T cell receptor beta chains share one sample of origin, sequenced in a study of identical twins. TCRdb itself ran the 5' RACE reads through MiXCR, one entry per CDR3 protein. The sample has roughly 290,000 distinct CDR3 sequences, roughly 10% seen once. The same specimen was also included in a second study, on yellow fever vaccine responses in identical twins.

Input material: CD8+ T cells sorted from blood. These receptor sequences come from a woman between 18 and 29 years old in good health.

This clonotype was counted only a few times. V and J are TRBV12-3 or TRBV12-4 and TRBJ2-1; perhaps TRBD1 as D (6 bases). Trimming removed 0 bases at V and 1 base at J, with 7 bases between. There are 15 residues in the CDR3. The CDR3 DNA reads as TGTGCCAGCAGTTTAGCCACAGGGTCCTACAATGAGCAGTTCTTC. It specifies CASSLATGSYNEQFF.

The chain couples TRBV6-2 or TRBV6-3 to TRBJ2-1; D may correspond to TRBD1 or TRBD2 (5 bases each). Germline values: CDR1 MNHEY, CDR2 SVGEGT. The V gene lost 6 bases and the J gene lost 6 bases, with 15 bases spanning the gap. The CDR3 covers 14 residues. CDR3 region: CASRTRDVINEQFF. The CDR3 nucleotides read TGTGCCAGCAGAACCCGGGACGTCATCAATGAGCAGTTCTTC.

At least ten counts were recorded for this clonotype. This chain connects TRBV29-1 to TRBJ2-7; D tentatively reads TRBD1 or TRBD2 (6 bases each). The V gene's germline CDR1 is SQVTM and CDR2 ANQGSEA. This CDR3 comprises 13 residues. V was clipped by 6 bases and J by 5 bases, with 17 bases between them. For the CDR3, the DNA is TGCAGCGTCGAGGGGGGTGAGGTTCACGAGCAGTACTTC. Its translation: CSVEGGEVHEQYF.

This clonotype has only a few counts. The V and J genes are TRBV24-1 and TRBJ2-5; D is undetermined. Germline V gene data show CDR1 as KGHDR and CDR2 as SFDVKD. The V end was cut by 1 base, the J end by 2 bases, with 1 base between. The CDR3 extends over 12 amino acids. CDR3 sequence reads: CATSDFQETQYF. CDR3 DNA sequence: TGTGCCACCAGTGATTTTCAAGAGACCCAGTACTTC.

This clonotype has a count of ten or more. The chain has TRBV27 and TRBJ2-1; D call uncertain. The CDR3 covers 13 residues. Germline V lookup: CDR1 MNHEY, CDR2 SMNVEV (reference sequence). Trimming shortened V by 3 bases and J by 8 bases, and 11 bases separated the two germline ends. CDR3 bases: TGTGCCAGCAGTTTCGGCGGATCGGATGAGCAGTTCTTC. The encoded protein is CASSFGGSDEQFF.

In DNA form, the CDR3 reads TGTGCCAGCAGCGTAGGGACAGGGGAGGGTTCACCCCTCCACTTT. It specifies CASSVGTGEGSPLHF. V is TRBV9 and J is TRBJ1-6, with 9 positions matching TRBD1. CDR3 length equals 15 residues. J lost 9 bases, V lost 0 bases, and 4 bases had no gene match. In germline, CDR1 is SGDLS, CDR2 YYNGEE.

The CDR3 nucleotides read TGCAGCGTTGAAGAGCGTACAGATACGCAGTATTTT. This translates into CSVEERTDTQYF. The rearrangement links TRBV29-1 to TRBJ2-3; D is unresolved. This CDR3 contains 12 residues. CDR1 is SQVTM, CDR2 ANQGSEA, per germline. Trimming stripped 0 bases from V and 3 bases from J, with 4 bases between.

This clonotype was seen many times. The chain is built from TRBV29-1 and TRBJ2-2; D might be TRBD2 (6 bases). The V gene lost 7 bases and the J gene lost 6 bases, with 15 bases spanning the gap. CDR1 and CDR2 from the germline V gene are SQVTM and ANQGSEA. The CDR3 runs 13 residues. CDR3 loop: CSAQGAGPGELFF. The CDR3 DNA is TGCAGCGCCCAGGGCGCGGGGCCCGGGGAGCTGTTTTTT.

V is TRBV11-1 and J is TRBJ2-3; TRBD2 aligns across 7 bases. CDR3 length: 18 amino acids. The germline V gene encodes CDR1 SGHAT and CDR2 FQDESV (reference sequence). V lost 3 bases to trimming and J lost 4 bases; unmatched junction nucleotides: 16. CDR3 in DNA: TGTGCCAGCAGCTTTGGGGCATCTGGGGCGGGAGATTCAGATACGCAGTATTTT. Translation gives CASSFGASGAGDSDTQYF.

The chain employs TRBV7-2 and TRBJ2-1, with 8 bases identical to TRBD2. The CDR3 contains 15 residues. V shed 5 bases and J 8 bases; nucleotides not matched to a gene: 11. In germline, CDR1 is SGHTA, CDR2 FQGNSA. This CDR3 is CASSLTTGTSHEQFF. As DNA, the CDR3 is TGTGCCAGCAGCCTAACCACCGGGACTAGTCATGAGCAGTTCTTC.

The table lists this clonotype with a few counts. V usage is TRBV7-8 and J usage is TRBJ1-4; D is perhaps TRBD1 (6 bases). Germline-derived CDR1 and CDR2 are SGHVS and FQNEAQ. V was pared by 5 bases and J by 3 bases, with 19 bases between. This CDR3 is 17 amino acids long. The CDR3 here is CASSLGLGGHPNEKLFF. CDR3 DNA: TGTGCCAGCAGCCTAGGGCTCGGGGGGCACCCTAATGAAAAACTGTTTTTT.

This clonotype was seen a few times. The chain employs TRBV4-3 and TRBJ2-3; tentatively, D is TRBD2 (5 bases). The CDR3 covers 17 residues. V lost 0 bases and J lost 1, with 14 bases in between. CDR1 is LGHNA, CDR2 YSLEER, per germline. CDR3 amino acids: CASSQDEGGSGTDTQYF. The CDR3 region has the DNA TGCGCCAGCAGCCAAGATGAGGGCGGCTCCGGCACAGATACGCAGTATTTT.

The genes are TRBV29-1 and TRBJ2-1; 7 bases map to TRBD1. This CDR3 is 14 amino acids long. Trimming removed 7 bases from V and 4 bases from J; junction bases left unmatched: 10. Germline-derived CDR1 and CDR2 are SQVTM and ANQGSEA. In DNA form, the CDR3 reads TGCAGCGGGGCGACAGGGATGACTTACAATGAGCAGTTCTTC. Its translation: CSGATGMTYNEQFF.

This clonotype was observed at least ten times. The chain joins TRBV27 to TRBJ2-1; 8 bases line up with TRBD2. Germline-derived CDR1 and CDR2 are MNHEY and SMNVEV (reference sequence). The CDR3 is 17 amino acids. V was clipped by 0 bases and J by 0 bases; unmatched bases: 4. This chain's CDR3 is CASSLSYAGGSYNEQFF. CDR3 DNA sequence: TGTGCCAGCAGTTTATCCTATGCGGGAGGCTCCTACAATGAGCAGTTCTTC.

This clonotype was recorded a few times. The rearrangement uses TRBV14 and TRBJ2-1, with TRBD1 matching 7 bases. The CDR3 is 15 amino acids. V lost 3 bases, J lost 4 bases, and 6 bases stayed unmatched. CDR1 and CDR2 from the germline V gene are SGHDN and FVKESK. The CDR3 is CASSHRDSTYNEQFF. The DNA of the CDR3 is TGTGCCAGCAGCCACCGGGACAGCACTTACAATGAGCAGTTCTTC.

J is TRBJ1-2 and V is TRBV6-4; D may be TRBD1 (5 bases). Deletions cut 3 bases from V and 6 bases from J, with 8 bases between. The germline gives CDR1 MRHNA, CDR2 SNTAGT. The CDR3 is made up of 12 amino acids. The CDR3 sequence: CASSEGLNGYTF. The CDR3 DNA reads TGTGCCAGCAGTGAGGGACTGAATGGCTACACCTTC.

This clonotype was detected only a few times. V usage is TRBV7-9 and J usage is TRBJ2-3; D not certain. Germline-derived CDR1 and CDR2 are SEHNR and FQNEAQ (reference sequence). The CDR3 is 11 residues long. V was trimmed by 9 bases and J by 6 bases, leaving 10 bases between them. CDR3 region: CASFRADTQYF. The DNA of the CDR3 is TGTGCCAGTTTTCGAGCGGATACGCAGTATTTT.

The chain joins TRBV4-2 to TRBJ2-3, with D hard to call. The CDR3 sequence is 14 residues long. Looked up from germline, CDR1 is LGHNA and CDR2 is YNFKEQ. V was clipped by 1 base and J by 2 bases, with 7 bases between them. The CDR3 DNA is TGTGCCAGCAGCCAAGCCATTTCCACAGATACGCAGTATTTT. It is translated as CASSQAISTDTQYF.

This clonotype was counted many times. The DNA for the CDR3 is TGTGCCAGCAGCGGTCGGACAGGGGCGGAGGATGAAAAACTGTTTTTT. Residues: CASSGRTGAEDEKLFF. V gene TRBV7-6 combines with J gene TRBJ1-4; 9 bases are a match to TRBD1. This CDR3 comprises 16 residues. Germline V gene lookup returns CDR1 SGHVS and CDR2 FNYEAQ. V trimming: 5 bases; J trimming: 6 bases; junction bases outside the gene matches: 10.

The chain uses TRBV5-1 and TRBJ2-3, with 10 bases that match TRBD2. Germline CDR1 is SGHRS and CDR2 is YFSETQ. The trim removed 0 bases at V and 4 bases at J, leaving 5 bases unmatched. CDR3 length: 16 amino acids. CDR3 bases: TGCGCCAGCAGCTTGGAAGGACTAGCGGATTCAGATACGCAGTATTTT. It yields the protein CASSLEGLADSDTQYF.

In its sample, this clonotype was seen many times. The chain links TRBV11-2 to TRBJ2-5; TRBD2 might be the D (6 bases). Germline CDR1 is SGHAT and CDR2 is FQNNGV. V lost 4 bases, J lost 5 bases, and 14 bases lay in between. The CDR3 sequence is 14 residues long. The CDR3 DNA reads TGTGCCAGCAGCTCAGTTCGCGGGGACGAGACCCAGTACTTC. The encoded protein is CASSSVRGDETQYF.

This clonotype has a handful of counts. The V and J genes are TRBV10-3 and TRBJ2-7; D gene unclear. The CDR3 contains 14 residues. Looked up from germline, CDR1 is ENHRY and CDR2 is SYGVKD. Between the trimmed V and J ends, which lost 8 bases and 0 bases, there was a span of 14 bases. The CDR3 loop is CAIRPPESSYEQYF. CDR3 in DNA: TGTGCCATCCGTCCGCCGGAGAGCTCCTACGAGCAGTACTTC.

This clonotype occurred many times. V usage is TRBV7-8 and J usage is TRBJ2-5; perhaps TRBD1 as D (5 bases). Germline V gene lookup returns CDR1 SGHVS and CDR2 FQNEAQ. The CDR3 consists of 18 residues. The ends were cut back, 1 base at V and 4 bases at J, with 22 bases in the middle. CDR3 in DNA: TGTGCCAGCAGCTTAGGCCCAGGGTCCTGGCGGCAAATAGAGACCCAGTACTTC. This sequence encodes CASSLGPGSWRQIETQYF.

This clonotype occurred a few times. The rearrangement joins TRBV13 to TRBJ1-6; D not certain. The CDR3 loop spans 17 amino acids. V was trimmed by 0 bases and J by 3 bases, leaving 12 bases between them. Per germline, CDR1 PRHDT and CDR2 FYEKMQ (reference sequence). In nucleotides, the CDR3 is TGTGCCAGCAGCTTAGGCCCACCCGGCGGCTATAATTCACCCCTCCACTTT. Translation: CASSLGPPGGYNSPLHF.

The chain employs TRBV9 and TRBJ2-5, with 7 positions matching TRBD2. The germline V gene has CDR1 SGDLS and CDR2 YYNGEE. The CDR3 loop spans 15 amino acids. V was clipped by 2 bases and J by 5 bases; unmatched bases: 9. CDR3: CASSVGGFGIETQYF. The CDR3 DNA reads as TGTGCCAGCAGCGTGGGAGGGTTCGGCATTGAGACCCAGTACTTC.